This record concerns one T cell receptor beta chain sequence. Its antigen is not identified. This entry comes from a study of T cell repertoires in cytomegalovirus infection. Findings of the study overall: Totalled public TCR beta family frequency picked out people who carried CMV plus the relevant HLA. Clonotype analysis showed dominance of the ex vivo response by HLA-C-restricted CMV-specific TCR beta clonotypes.

TCRdb re-derived calls from the reads in MiXCR, one entry per CDR3 protein. This table has more than 500,000 distinct CDR3 sequences, 16% appearing once. Germline V gene data show CDR1 as SGHRS and CDR2 as YFSETQ. The CDR3 loop spans 17 amino acids. Deletions cut 1 base from V and 1 base from J, with 16 bases between. The receptor comes from a human donor in good health (CMV status not recorded). Some clones in this sample may be carry-over from other donors' samples. What was sequenced was CD8+ T cells from PBMCs. The chain recombines TRBV5-1 with TRBJ2-3; D tentatively reads TRBD1 or TRBD2 (5 bases each). CDR3 DNA sequence: TGCGCCAGCAGCTTGTGGAACCCGGGACCCGGCACAGATACGCAGTATTTT. Translated: CASSLWNPGPGTDTQYF.